This T cell receptor beta chain was identified in a study of cytomegalovirus exposure and HLA in healthy donors. A word on this clone: What it recognizes is unknown.

This PCR relied on a set of 60 Vbeta primers and 13 Jbeta primers. Clones were read by immunoSEQ multiplex PCR, and TCRdb kept only the in-frame ones, dropping some. The top ten clones hold roughly 1% of a sample with 130,000 or so clones, more than 70% of them seen once. Whole-study findings and limits: Sequence variants that were highly shared formed a cluster that was likely a sequencing artifact. Many donors shared some public TCRs, even though most TCR sequences were rare. The authors reported that TCR beta sequences could predict HLA-A and HLA-B alleles. These predictions were accurate for most subjects in the first cohort.

The germline V gene encodes CDR1 SGHRS and CDR2 YFSETQ. Unmatched junction bases numbered 11, after V lost 1 base and J lost 9 bases. The CDR3 runs 15 residues. The J gene is TRBJ2-7, the V gene TRBV5-1; 9 positions match TRBD1. Sequenced input: PBMCs. The receptor's source is a woman aged 55-69 years in good health and CMV-seronegative. CDR3 coding DNA: TGCGCCAGCAGCTTGCGTGGGACAGGGCCTGACGGGCAGTACTTC. Translated: CASSLRGTGPDGQYF. The variable domain in full, with the rest retrieved from reference TRBV5-1 and TRBJ2-7, is KAGVTQTPRYLIKTRGQQVTLSCSPISGHRSVSWYQQTPGQGLQFLFEYFSETQRNKGNFPGRFSGRQFSNSRSEMNVSTLELGDSALYLCASSLRGTGPDGQYFGPGTRLTVT.